The clone carrying this T cell receptor (beta chain) was seen at least ten times. The source of the sample is a study of early T cells in non-severe SARS-CoV-2 infection. On the study more broadly: Sequencing input comprised bulk RNA from unsorted whole blood; chain pairing was not available.

Attached unique molecular identifiers marked individual cDNA molecules. MiXCR was run by TCRdb on the 5' RACE reads, yielding one entry per CDR3 protein. The table lists 20,000 to 25,000 distinct CDR3 sequences, approximately 5% of them singletons. Germline loops: CDR1 SGHRS, CDR2 YFSETQ. This CDR3 has 14 residues. V shed 7 bases, J shed 1 base, and the junction held 7 bases outside the gene matches. This sequence joins TRBV5-1 and TRBJ1-1; 7 nucleotides align to TRBD1. This clonotype originated in an adult who was a healthcare worker with PCR-confirmed SARS-CoV-2 infection or an uninfected control (not recorded which). The sequenced sample was whole blood. The CDR3 is CASRGGQTNTEAFF. DNA for the CDR3: TGCGCCAGCCGCGGGGGACAGACGAACACTGAAGCTTTCTTT.